The 27 T cell receptor beta chains reported below all come from one sample, sequenced in a study of cytomegalovirus exposure and HLA in healthy donors. This PCR relied on a set of 60 Vbeta primers and 13 Jbeta primers. This table comes from immunoSEQ multiplex PCR, and its TCRdb copy is limited to in-frame clones, with some not included. The sample lists more than 95,000 clones; roughly three fifths were seen once. Sequenced: PBMCs. The receptors here all came from a woman between 40 and 55 years old in good health and CMV-seropositive.

This chain links TRBV11-2 with TRBJ2-7; 8 bases are shared with TRBD2. Germline trimming cut 5 bases from V and 2 bases from J; bases unmatched to any gene: 11. The CDR3 is 16 amino acids. Germline CDR1 SGHAT, CDR2 FQNNGV. The CDR3 sequence: CASSPQGSGVTYEQYF. The CDR3 DNA reads as TGTGCCAGCAGCCCTCAGGGTAGCGGGGTTACCTACGAGCAGTACTTC.

The genes are TRBV7-8 and TRBJ2-1; no clear D. CDR3 length equals 15 residues. Germline V CDR1 and CDR2: SGHVS, FQNEAQ. The germline V and J ends were trimmed by 4 bases and 4 bases, with 14 bases remaining between them. Here the CDR3 DNA reads TGTGCCAGCAGCTCGAGTCGCGTATCATACAATGAGCAGTTCTTC. It encodes CASSSSRVSYNEQFF.

For the CDR3, the DNA is TGTGCCAGCAGTTATAGCGGGAGAAGGACCGGGGAGCTGTTTTTT. Protein product: CASSYSGRRTGELFF. The chain uses TRBV2 and TRBJ2-2, with TRBD2 identical over 9 bases. The germline gives CDR1 SNHLY, CDR2 FYNNEI. The CDR3 is 15 amino acids. The V gene end was trimmed by 5 bases and the J gene end by 5 bases; junction bases not matched to a gene: 6. The full variable domain, completed using reference TRBV2 and TRBJ2-2, is EPEVTQTPSHQVTQMGQEVILRCVPISNHLYFYWYRQILGQKVEFLVSFYNNEISEKSEIFDDQFSVERPDGSNFTLKIRSTKLEDSAMYFCASSYSGRRTGELFFGEGSRLTVL.

The chain links TRBV6-1 to TRBJ1-3, with a tentative D call TRBD1 (5 bases). The CDR3 sequence is 15 residues long. Looked up from germline, CDR1 is MNHNS and CDR2 is SASEGT. V was cut by 4 bases and J by 0 bases, with 10 bases left in between. The CDR3: CASSGGLFSGNTIYF. The CDR3 nucleotides read TGTGCCAGCAGTGGGGGACTGTTCTCTGGAAACACCATATATTTT.

This chain connects TRBV4-2 to TRBJ2-1, with 10 nucleotides matching TRBD2. The germline V gene has CDR1 LGHNA and CDR2 YNFKEQ. The V segment lost 2 bases and the J segment 9 bases; nucleotides outside the gene matches: 16. This CDR3 spans 18 amino acids. Written as DNA, the CDR3 is TGTGCCAGCAGCCAAAACTTATCGAGCGGGAGGGCCGAGGTTGAGCAGTTCTTC. The encoded protein is CASSQNLSSGRAEVEQFF.

J is TRBJ2-5 and V is TRBV18; 7 nucleotides agree with TRBD2. V shed 0 bases, J shed 1 base, and the junction held 11 bases outside the gene matches. The CDR3 is made up of 18 amino acids. CDR1 is KGHSH and CDR2 is LQKENI in the germline V gene. The CDR3 sequence: CASSPPVSGTKGQETQYF. CDR3 bases: TGTGCCAGCTCACCACCGGTTTCTGGGACTAAGGGCCAAGAGACCCAGTACTTC.

The J gene is TRBJ2-5, the V gene TRBV5-4; 8 positions agree with TRBD2. After removal of 4 bases from V and 2 bases from J, the junction contained 4 bases not matched to a gene. This CDR3 has 14 residues. CDR1 and CDR2 from the germline V gene are SGHNT and YYREEE (reference sequence). CDR3: CASSLAGTQETQYF. The CDR3 DNA is TGTGCCAGCAGCCTAGCGGGTACGCAAGAGACCCAGTACTTC. Combining the CDR3 with reference TRBV5-4 and TRBJ2-5 gives the whole variable domain ETGVTQSPTHLIKTRGQQVTLRCSSQSGHNTVSWYQQALGQGPQFIFQYYREEENGRGNFPPRFSGLQFPNYSSELNVNALELDDSALYLCASSLAGTQETQYFGPGTRLLVL.

The chain employs TRBV4-3 and TRBJ2-1, with 10 bases aligning to TRBD2. V was clipped by 0 bases and J by 5 bases; unmatched bases: 10. Germline CDR1 LGHNA, CDR2 YSLEER. CDR3 length: 18 residues. The CDR3 bases are TGCGCCAGCAGCCAAGAACTAGCGGGGCGCGTAACAAACAATGAGCAGTTCTTC. Protein sequence: CASSQELAGRVTNNEQFF.

This clone was counted between two and nine times. The rearrangement links TRBV7-2 to TRBJ1-2; a possible D gene is TRBD1 (6 bases). With 5 bases removed from V and 3 bases from J, the gap between germline ends came to 10 bases. CDR3 size: 13 residues. Germline CDR1 SGHTA, CDR2 FQGNSA. CDR3 loop: CASSPGGDYGYTF. The CDR3 DNA is TGTGCCAGCAGCCCTGGGGGCGACTATGGCTACACCTTC.

This clone was counted only a few times. This chain connects TRBV29-1 to TRBJ2-1, with 15 bases aligning to TRBD2. The V gene end was trimmed by 7 bases and the J gene end by 7 bases; junction bases not matched to a gene: 8. The CDR3 has 15 residues. Germline V lookup: CDR1 SQVTM, CDR2 ANQGSEA. CDR3 coding DNA: TGCAGCGCGGTCACCGGGACTAGCGGGAGGAATGAGCAGTTCTTC. Protein: CSAVTGTSGRNEQFF.

This chain uses TRBV29-1 with TRBJ1-1; 9 bases are a match to TRBD1. The J segment lost 1 base and the V segment lost 7 bases, leaving 4 bases of the junction unmatched. The germline V gene encodes CDR1 SQVTM and CDR2 ANQGSEA. The CDR3 totals 13 residues. CDR3 in amino acids: CSAQTGGNTEAFF. The CDR3 DNA follows: TGCAGCGCACAGACAGGGGGGAACACTGAAGCTTTCTTT.

This clone was picked up one time. The chain combines TRBV5-4 with TRBJ2-3; D ambiguous. This CDR3 has 16 residues. From germline, CDR1 is SGHNT and CDR2 YYREEE (reference sequence). The ends were cut back, 1 base at V and 0 bases at J, with 12 bases in the middle. CDR3 residues: CASSLSSEASTDTQYF. In DNA form, the CDR3 reads TGTGCCAGCAGCTTGTCCAGCGAGGCTAGCACAGATACGCAGTATTTT.

The chain combines TRBV19 with TRBJ2-5; TRBD1 or TRBD2 may be the D gene (5 bases each). The DNA end lines up better with TRBJ2-7; the J call may be wrong. This CDR3 comprises 13 residues. Germline CDR1 and CDR2: LNHDA and SQIVND (reference sequence). CDR3 sequence reads: CASTPGAGGEQYF. The CDR3 DNA sequence: TGTGCCAGTACCCCAGGCGCTGGGGGCGAGCAGTACTTC.

This clone was detected a few times. V usage is TRBV7-8 and J usage is TRBJ2-5, with 8 bases fitting TRBD2. There are 17 residues in the CDR3. Germline CDR1 SGHVS, CDR2 FQNEAQ. V lost 4 bases and J lost 5; bases outside the gene matches: 15. CDR3 residues: CASSSRGEREMKETQYF. The CDR3 DNA reads TGTGCCAGCAGCTCCCGAGGAGAGCGGGAGATGAAGGAGACCCAGTACTTC.

The V and J genes are TRBV4-1 and TRBJ1-5; tentative D call: TRBD1 (5 bases). V was pared by 5 bases and J by 0 bases, with 11 bases between. This CDR3 has 15 amino acids. Germline V gene sequence: CDR1 MGHRA, CDR2 YSYEKL. CDR3 amino acids: CASSDSPYSNQPQHF. The CDR3 DNA is TGCGCCAGCAGCGACAGTCCCTATAGCAATCAGCCCCAGCATTTT.

Turning to this clone: A junction end diverges from the germline sequence, so it may reflect a read error. This chain uses TRBV7-9 with TRBJ2-5; D possibly corresponds to TRBD2 (5 bases). The germline gives CDR1 SEHNR, CDR2 FQNEAQ (reference sequence). This CDR3 spans 12 amino acids. The CDR3 loop is CSSSEAGETQYF. The CDR3 coding sequence is TGTTCCAGCAGCGAGGCGGGAGAGACCCAGTACTTC.

V and J are TRBV2 and TRBJ2-7; 7 bases are shared with TRBD2. The ends lost 3 bases at V and 3 bases at J; junction bases unmatched: 14. This CDR3 has 17 amino acids. Germline lookup yields CDR1 SNHLY and CDR2 FYNNEI. DNA of the CDR3: TGTGCCAGCAGTGACCCAATTGGCAGAGCGGGACTCTACGAGCAGTACTTC. Translation: CASSDPIGRAGLYEQYF. Drawing the rest from reference TRBV2 and TRBJ2-7, the complete variable domain is EPEVTQTPSHQVTQMGQEVILRCVPISNHLYFYWYRQILGQKVEFLVSFYNNEISEKSEIFDDQFSVERPDGSNFTLKIRSTKLEDSAMYFCASSDPIGRAGLYEQYFGPGTRLTVT.

The CDR3 protein is CASSTDISNYGYTF. CDR3 sequence (DNA): TGTGCCAGCAGCACGGACATCTCCAACTATGGCTACACCTTC. This chain connects TRBV2 to TRBJ1-2, with D possibly TRBD1 on 5 matching bases. Trimming took off 6 bases at V and 2 bases at J, with 13 bases between the two ends. CDR3 size: 14 residues. From germline, CDR1 is SNHLY and CDR2 FYNNEI.

The chain is built from TRBV19 and TRBJ2-1; D is unresolved. The CDR3 is made up of 14 amino acids. Looked up from germline, CDR1 is LNHDA and CDR2 is SQIVND (reference sequence). Between the trimmed V and J ends, which lost 5 bases and 8 bases, there was a span of 16 bases. The CDR3 sequence is CASSGRDGVYEQFF. CDR3 nucleotide sequence: TGTGCCAGTAGTGGGCGCGACGGTGTCTATGAGCAGTTCTTC.

This rearrangement joins TRBV7-9 to TRBJ2-1; a possible D gene is TRBD2 (6 bases). V lost 0 bases, J lost 2 bases, and 14 bases lay in between. Germline CDR1 SEHNR, CDR2 FQNEAQ (reference sequence). The CDR3 consists of 17 residues. CDR3 amino acids: CASSLADWRETYNEQFF. The CDR3 region has the DNA TGTGCCAGCAGCTTAGCCGATTGGCGGGAAACCTACAATGAGCAGTTCTTC.

This clone was seen once. This chain uses TRBV27 with TRBJ1-3; a weak D match, TRBD1 (6 bases). The DNA end lines up better with TRBJ2-2; the J call may be wrong. The germline V gene encodes CDR1 MNHEY and CDR2 SMNVEV (reference sequence). The CDR3 is 14 amino acids. CDR3 loop: CASSLWSGAGELFF. In DNA, the CDR3 is TGTGCCAGCAGTTTGTGGTCAGGGGCCGGGGAGCTGTTTTTT.

The J gene is TRBJ2-5, the V gene TRBV7-3; TRBD2 agrees at 7 bases. CDR3 length equals 15 residues. V gave up 1 base and J gave up 2 bases; unmatched junction bases: 4. Germline CDR1 SGHTA, CDR2 FQGTGA. CDR3 bases: TGTGCCAGCAGCTTAATCGGGGGGAGGCAAGAGACCCAGTACTTC. It specifies CASSLIGGRQETQYF.

This clone was recorded only once. The V gene is TRBV6-1, the J gene TRBJ1-5; D is undetermined. Between the trimmed V and J ends, which lost 7 bases and 6 bases, there was a span of 13 bases. This CDR3 contains 13 residues. In germline, CDR1 is MNHNS, CDR2 SASEGT. CDR3 residues: CASTPRGSQPQHF. DNA of the CDR3: TGTGCCAGCACCCCCCGCGGGAGTCAGCCCCAGCATTTT.

In its sample, this clone was seen a few times. This sequence joins TRBV28 and TRBJ2-7; D is possibly TRBD1 (6 bases). Trimming cost V 3 bases and J 6 bases, with 15 bases left between them. This CDR3 has 14 amino acids. In germline, CDR1 is MDHEN, CDR2 SYDVKM. The CDR3 region has the DNA TGTGCCAGCAGTTTTACCGGGACACTCCCCGAGCAGTACTTC. Amino acid sequence: CASSFTGTLPEQYF.

CDR3 in amino acids: CASSQERQRNQPQHF. CDR3 coding DNA: TGCGCCAGCAGCCAAGAAAGACAGCGCAATCAGCCCCAGCATTTT. V usage is TRBV4-1 and J usage is TRBJ1-5, with a possible D match to TRBD1 (5 bases). Germline CDR1 and CDR2: MGHRA and YSYEKL. The CDR3 runs 15 residues. Trimming took 0 bases from V and 2 from J, leaving 8 bases between them.

The V and J genes are TRBV5-1 and TRBJ2-2; D not resolved. V lost 1 base, J lost 6 bases, and 10 bases lay in between. The CDR3 loop spans 14 amino acids. The germline V gene encodes CDR1 SGHRS and CDR2 YFSETQ. The CDR3 sequence: CASSLLELAGELFF. Here the CDR3 DNA reads TGCGCCAGCAGCTTGTTAGAGTTGGCCGGGGAGCTGTTTTTT. The whole variable domain, remainder taken from reference TRBV5-1 and TRBJ2-2, is KAGVTQTPRYLIKTRGQQVTLSCSPISGHRSVSWYQQTPGQGLQFLFEYFSETQRNKGNFPGRFSGRQFSNSRSEMNVSTLELGDSALYLCASSLLELAGELFFGEGSRLTVL.

This chain uses TRBV29-1 with TRBJ1-2; 7 positions match TRBD1. J gave up 9 bases and V 0 bases, and 4 bases lay outside the gene matches. The CDR3 is 12 residues long. Germline V lookup: CDR1 SQVTM, CDR2 ANQGSEA. The CDR3 region has the DNA TGCAGCGTTGAAGATGGGACAGTCAGCTACACCTTC. This codes for CSVEDGTVSYTF.